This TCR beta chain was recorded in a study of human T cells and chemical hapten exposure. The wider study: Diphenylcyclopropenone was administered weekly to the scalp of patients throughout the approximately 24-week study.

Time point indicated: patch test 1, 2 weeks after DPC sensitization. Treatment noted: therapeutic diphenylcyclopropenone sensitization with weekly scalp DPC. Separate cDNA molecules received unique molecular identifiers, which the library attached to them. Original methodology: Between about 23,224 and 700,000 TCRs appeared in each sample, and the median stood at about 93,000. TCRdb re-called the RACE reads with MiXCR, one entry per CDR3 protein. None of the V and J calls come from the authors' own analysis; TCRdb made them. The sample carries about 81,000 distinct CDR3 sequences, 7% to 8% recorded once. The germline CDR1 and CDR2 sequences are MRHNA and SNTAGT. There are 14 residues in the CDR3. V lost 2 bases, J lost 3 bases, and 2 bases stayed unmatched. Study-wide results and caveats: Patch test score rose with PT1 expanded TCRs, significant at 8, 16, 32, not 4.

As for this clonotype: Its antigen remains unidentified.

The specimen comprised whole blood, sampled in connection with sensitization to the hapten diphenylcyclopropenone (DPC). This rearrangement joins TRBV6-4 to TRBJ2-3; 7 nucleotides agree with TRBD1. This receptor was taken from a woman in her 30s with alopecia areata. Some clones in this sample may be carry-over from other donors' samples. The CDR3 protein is CASSDGTATDTQYF. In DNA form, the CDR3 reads TGTGCCAGCAGTGACGGGACAGCTACAGATACGCAGTATTTT.